This passage covers 16 T cell receptor beta chains from one sample sequenced in a study of T cell clones after liver transplantation. Generated by immunoSEQ multiplex PCR, the TCRdb table keeps only in-frame clones and is missing some. The sample records approximately 12,000 clones, just under 75% being singletons. The source was CD8+ T cells from blood, collected at the 22-month timepoint. Every receptor here comes from a human patient who received a liver transplant. These T cells may partly come from the graft donor.

V and J are TRBV9 and TRBJ1-2; 8 bases line up with TRBD1. V lost 0 bases, J lost 10 bases, and 5 bases stayed unmatched. Looked up from germline, CDR1 is SGDLS and CDR2 is YYNGEE. This CDR3 spans 13 amino acids. For the CDR3, the DNA is TGTGCCAGCAGCGTAGGGACAGGGTCTGACTACACCTTC. As protein: CASSVGTGSDYTF.

J is TRBJ2-1 and V is TRBV7-2, with D tentatively TRBD2 (5 bases). CDR1 and CDR2 (germline): SGHTA, FQGNSA. With 6 bases removed from V and 4 bases from J, the gap between germline ends came to 13 bases. The CDR3 extends over 14 amino acids. CDR3 sequence: CASRGSGLYNEQFF. The CDR3 DNA reads TGTGCCAGCAGGGGAAGCGGACTGTACAATGAGCAGTTCTTC.

The rearrangement uses TRBV4-3 and TRBJ1-1; D is possibly TRBD1 (6 bases). V shed 1 base and J shed 4 bases, with 7 bases lying between them. Per the germline V gene, CDR1 is LGHNA and CDR2 is YSLEER. The CDR3 covers 13 residues. CDR3 sequence reads: CASSQGTVTEAFF. CDR3 bases: TGCGCCAGCAGCCAAGGGACAGTCACTGAAGCTTTCTTT.

The chain combines TRBV4-3 with TRBJ1-2, with 8 bases that match TRBD1. The junction had 8 bases not matched to a gene; V was cut back by 0 bases and J by 5 bases. This CDR3 is built from 16 residues. Germline lookup yields CDR1 LGHNA and CDR2 YSLEER. The CDR3, as DNA: TGCGCCAGCAGCCAAGATGGCCAGGGGGCGCGATATGGCTACACCTTC. Its translation: CASSQDGQGARYGYTF.

V gene TRBV19 combines with J gene TRBJ2-7, with TRBD1 matching 9 bases. The CDR3 has 13 amino acids. V dropped 8 bases and J dropped 5; count of bases not matched to a gene: 7. Germline loops: CDR1 LNHDA, CDR2 SQIVND (reference sequence). The CDR3 DNA reads TGTGCCAGTTCCACAGGGGGCATCGACGAGCAGTACTTC. Translation: CASSTGGIDEQYF.

This clone has only a few counts. The chain uses TRBV2 and TRBJ2-7; weak D call: TRBD1 (6 bases). The CDR3 has 13 residues. Trimming removed 4 bases at V and 3 bases at J, with 10 bases between. The germline V gene has CDR1 SNHLY and CDR2 FYNNEI. Here the CDR3 reads CASSAGQYYEQYF. CDR3 coding DNA: TGTGCCAGCAGTGCCGGACAGTACTACGAGCAGTACTTC.

This clone came up a few times. The rearrangement joins TRBV19 to TRBJ1-2; D call uncertain. This CDR3 contains 12 residues. CDR1 and CDR2 (germline): LNHDA, SQIVND (reference sequence). The V end lost 6 bases, the J end lost 4 bases, and 9 bases lay between the germline ends. CDR3 loop: CASRSPAYGYTF. The CDR3 DNA sequence: TGTGCCAGTAGGTCCCCAGCCTATGGCTACACCTTC.

This clone is medium-sized by share. For the CDR3, the DNA is TGCAGCGTTGATTCGTGGGACAGGCTTCGCGACTATGGCTACACCTTC. Translation: CSVDSWDRLRDYGYTF. This sequence joins TRBV29-1 and TRBJ1-2; 8 nucleotides agree with TRBD1. The CDR3 extends over 16 amino acids. Trimming at V came to 3 bases and at J to 3 bases, leaving 12 bases not matched to a gene. CDR1 and CDR2 (germline): SQVTM, ANQGSEA.

Points on this clone: Other DNA sequences in the sample encode the same CDR3. The chain links TRBV7-9 to TRBJ2-5; 9 bases line up with TRBD1. This CDR3 comprises 14 residues. Per the germline V gene, CDR1 is SEHNR and CDR2 is FQNEAQ (reference sequence). V shed 1 base, J shed 5 bases, and the junction held 2 bases outside the gene matches. In DNA form, the CDR3 reads TGTGCCAGCAGCTTAGTGGGGACAGGGGAGACCCAGTACTTC. This encodes CASSLVGTGETQYF. Using reference TRBV7-9 and TRBJ2-5 for the parts outside the CDR3, the full variable domain is DTGVSQNPRHKITKRGQNVTFRCDPISEHNRLYWYRQTLGQGPEFLTYFQNEAQLEKSRLLSDRFSAERPKGSFSTLEIQRTEQGDSAMYLCASSLVGTGETQYFGPGTRLLVL.

The chain joins TRBV13 to TRBJ1-2, with TRBD1 as a possible D gene (6 bases). The V and J ends lost 2 bases and 7 bases respectively, with 17 bases between them. CDR1 and CDR2 from the germline V gene are PRHDT and FYEKMQ (reference sequence). CDR3 length: 15 amino acids. The CDR3 nucleotides are TGTGCCAGCAGCTTATGGGGGCCGGGGGCTCGTGGCTACACCTTC. Translation: CASSLWGPGARGYTF. Full variable domain (missing parts from reference TRBV13 and TRBJ1-2): AAGVIQSPRHLIKEKRETATLKCYPIPRHDTVYWYQQGPGQDPQFLISFYEKMQSDKGSIPDRFSAQQFSDYHSELNMSSLELGDSALYFCASSLWGPGARGYTFGSGTRLTVV.

CDR3 in amino acids: CASSEPGVMNTEAFF. In DNA, the CDR3 is TGCGCCAGCAGCGAACCGGGAGTAATGAACACTGAAGCTTTCTTT. The chain employs TRBV5-1 and TRBJ1-1; no firm D call. CDR1 is SGHRS, CDR2 YFSETQ, per germline. The germline V and J ends were trimmed by 4 bases and 0 bases, with 13 bases remaining between them. The CDR3 spans 15 residues. The complete variable domain, with remaining parts taken from reference TRBV5-1 and TRBJ1-1, reads KAGVTQTPRYLIKTRGQQVTLSCSPISGHRSVSWYQQTPGQGLQFLFEYFSETQRNKGNFPGRFSGRQFSNSRSEMNVSTLELGDSALYLCASSEPGVMNTEAFFGQGTRLTVV.

V and J are TRBV27 and TRBJ2-5; no clear D gene. This CDR3 is 11 amino acids long. The germline gives CDR1 MNHEY, CDR2 SMNVEV (reference sequence). The V gene lost 6 bases and the J gene lost 2 bases, with 4 bases spanning the gap. The CDR3 is CASSSQETQYF. The CDR3 DNA follows: TGTGCCAGCAGCTCTCAAGAGACCCAGTACTTC.

The J gene is TRBJ2-3, the V gene TRBV6-4; 10 bases are a match to TRBD1. The CDR3 contains 14 residues. Trimming cost V 2 bases and J 4 bases; bases outside gene matches: 0. Germline V gene lookup returns CDR1 MRHNA and CDR2 SNTAGT. The CDR3 sequence: CASSDGQGADTQYF. In DNA, the CDR3 is TGTGCCAGCAGTGACGGACAGGGGGCAGATACGCAGTATTTT.

The chain recombines TRBV5-6 with TRBJ2-1, with a weak D call TRBD1 (5 bases). V lost 0 bases and J 3 bases, leaving 7 bases between the germline ends. CDR1 and CDR2 (germline): SGHDT, YYEEEE. CDR3 length: 14 amino acids. The CDR3 loop reads CASSLGQNYNEQFF. The CDR3 nucleotides read TGTGCCAGCAGCTTGGGACAGAACTACAATGAGCAGTTCTTC. The entire variable domain, with the rest obtained from reference TRBV5-6 and TRBJ2-1, is as follows: DAGVTQSPTHLIKTRGQQVTLRCSPKSGHDTVSWYQQALGQGPQFIFQYYEEEERQRGNFPDRFSGHQFPNYSSELNVNALLLGDSALYLCASSLGQNYNEQFFGPGTRLTVL.

By proportion, this clone is hyperexpanded. DNA for the CDR3: TGTGCCTGGAGTGGCGGACTCTTCGATGAGCAGTTCTTC. Its translation is CAWSGGLFDEQFF. The chain couples TRBV30 to TRBJ2-1; D possibly corresponds to TRBD2 (5 bases). The germline V and J ends were trimmed by 1 base and 8 bases, with 12 bases remaining between them. The CDR3 runs 13 residues. CDR1 and CDR2 (germline): GTSNPN, SVGIG (reference sequence).

This chain uses TRBV4-3 with TRBJ2-7; weak D call: TRBD2 (5 bases). This CDR3 is built from 11 residues. V gave up 3 bases and J gave up 6 bases, with 6 bases separating them. Germline CDR1 reads LGHNA; CDR2 reads YSLEER. The CDR3 DNA follows: TGCGCCAGCAGCCATGGACTCGAGCAGTACTTC. Its translation: CASSHGLEQYF.